The next 12 T cell receptor beta chains were all read from a single sample in a study of T cells in narcolepsy. Clones were sequenced by immunoSEQ multiplex PCR, and TCRdb holds only the in-frame ones, with some missing. The sample holds about 30,000 clones, around 75% seen once. The sequencing sample was made of CD45RA- memory CD4+ T cells from PBMCs. Every receptor here comes from a human donor with narcolepsy.

This clone showed up just once. This chain connects TRBV15 to TRBJ2-1; no firm D call. CDR1 and CDR2 from the germline V gene are LNHNV and YYDKDF (reference sequence). The CDR3 loop spans 14 amino acids. The ends were cut back, 3 bases at V and 6 bases at J, with 12 bases in the middle. The CDR3 nucleotides are TGTGCCACCAGCAGTTGGGATAGACCCAATGAGCAGTTCTTC. Its translation: CATSSWDRPNEQFF.

V gene TRBV7-2 combines with J gene TRBJ1-5, with 9 bases that match TRBD1. Losses at the gene ends were 5 bases for V and 6 bases for J; bases not matched to a gene: 8. CDR1 is SGHTA, CDR2 FQGNSA, per germline. This CDR3 contains 15 residues. As DNA, the CDR3 is TGTGCCAGCAGCGAGAACAGGGGGCGCCGTCAGCCCCAGCATTTT. Amino acid sequence: CASSENRGRRQPQHF.

The V gene is TRBV27, the J gene TRBJ2-7; D unclear. V was clipped by 3 bases and J by 0 bases, with 9 bases between them. Germline V gene data show CDR1 as MNHEY and CDR2 as SMNVEV (reference sequence). The CDR3 is made up of 14 amino acids. The DNA of the CDR3 is TGTGCCAGCAGTTTTACGCCAAGCTCCTACGAGCAGTACTTC. Its translation: CASSFTPSSYEQYF.

This clone showed up just once. The chain has TRBV5-1 and TRBJ2-3; TRBD2 might be the D (5 bases). The germline V gene has CDR1 SGHRS and CDR2 YFSETQ. The germline V and J ends were trimmed by 5 bases and 3 bases, with 13 bases remaining between them. This CDR3 comprises 14 residues. The CDR3 sequence: CASRYRAATDTQYF. The CDR3 DNA sequence: TGCGCCAGCAGGTATCGAGCGGCTACAGATACGCAGTATTTT. Based on the CDR3 plus reference TRBV5-1 and TRBJ2-3, the full variable domain is KAGVTQTPRYLIKTRGQQVTLSCSPISGHRSVSWYQQTPGQGLQFLFEYFSETQRNKGNFPGRFSGRQFSNSRSEMNVSTLELGDSALYLCASRYRAATDTQYFGPGTRLTVL.

The J gene is TRBJ2-3, the V gene TRBV9, with 9 bases matching TRBD1. J gave up 6 bases and V 4 bases, and 9 bases lay outside the gene matches. This CDR3 comprises 15 residues. Germline CDR1 and CDR2: SGDLS and YYNGEE. In DNA form, the CDR3 reads TGTGCCAGCAGCACATCGACAGGGGGTAGGGATACGCAGTATTTT. Its protein product is CASSTSTGGRDTQYF.

This rearrangement joins TRBV29-1 to TRBJ2-1, with D tentatively TRBD1 (6 bases). Trimming shortened V by 0 bases and J by 9 bases, and 12 bases separated the two germline ends. Looked up from germline, CDR1 is SQVTM and CDR2 is ANQGSEA. The CDR3 has 13 amino acids. For the CDR3, the DNA is TGCAGCGTTGAAGAGTGGAAGGGGGTTGAGCAGTTCTTC. It codes for CSVEEWKGVEQFF.

The rearrangement uses TRBV23-1 and TRBJ2-3, with 8 positions matching TRBD2. TRBV23-1 is an ORF; its function is uncertain. The CDR3 extends over 18 amino acids. V was clipped by 3 bases and J by 6 bases; unmatched bases: 17. The CDR3 nucleotides are TGCGCCAGCAGTCACCTTAAGGATAAGCGGGAGATTATTGATACGCAGTATTTT. Its translation: CASSHLKDKREIIDTQYF.

CDR3 loop: CASSVGSSGVAVEDTQYF. As DNA, the CDR3 is TGTGCCAGCAGCGTAGGGAGTAGCGGGGTGGCGGTCGAAGATACGCAGTATTTT. The chain recombines TRBV9 with TRBJ2-3, with 8 bases aligning to TRBD2. CDR1 and CDR2 from the germline V gene are SGDLS and YYNGEE. The CDR3 is 18 amino acids. The junction had 14 bases not matched to a gene; V was cut back by 0 bases and J by 5 bases.

This rearrangement joins TRBV28 to TRBJ1-5; no definite D call. This CDR3 is 12 amino acids long. Germline loops: CDR1 MDHEN, CDR2 SYDVKM. Trimming stripped 6 bases from V and 3 bases from J, with 6 bases between. The DNA of the CDR3 is TGTGCCAGCAGGGTTTACAATCAGCCCCAGCATTTT. Protein sequence: CASRVYNQPQHF. Looking up the rest from reference TRBV28 and TRBJ1-5 gives the full variable domain: DVKVTQSSRYLVKRTGEKVFLECVQDMDHENMFWYRQDPGLGLRLIYFSYDVKMKEKGDIPEGYSVSREKKERFSLILESASTNQTSMYLCASRVYNQPQHFGDGTRLSIL.

This clone was seen more than once but under ten times. The same CDR3 can be traced to other DNA sequences in this sample. The chain carries TRBV30 and TRBJ1-3; D is uncertain. This CDR3 has 13 residues. The germline V gene encodes CDR1 GTSNPN and CDR2 SVGIG (reference sequence). V lost 0 bases and J 1 base, leaving 4 bases between the germline ends. The CDR3 DNA reads as TGTGCCTGGAGTGTCGGGTCTGGAAACACCATATATTTT. It encodes CAWSVGSGNTIYF. The entire variable domain, with the rest obtained from reference TRBV30 and TRBJ1-3, is as follows: SQTIHQWPATLVQPVGSPLSLECTVEGTSNPNLYWYRQAAGRGLQLLFYSVGIGQISSEVPQNLSASRPQDRQFILSSKKLLLSDSGFYLCAWSVGSGNTIYFGEGSWLTVV.

The CDR3 here is CASSIHEQAFF. The CDR3 DNA reads as TGTGCCAGCAGCATACACGAGCAAGCTTTCTTT. This chain uses TRBV5-4 with TRBJ1-1, with D unclear. This CDR3 is 11 amino acids long. V lost 4 bases to trimming and J lost 9 bases, with 10 bases between them. Germline V lookup: CDR1 SGHNT, CDR2 YYREEE (reference sequence).

DNA for the CDR3: TGTGCCATCAGACTGTCGGGGGGAAACACCGGGGAGCTGTTTTTT. This codes for CAIRLSGGNTGELFF. The chain joins TRBV10-3 to TRBJ2-2; 7 positions agree with TRBD2. The trim removed 6 bases at V and 2 bases at J, leaving 6 bases unmatched. The CDR3 sequence is 15 residues long. Germline-derived CDR1 and CDR2 are ENHRY and SYGVKD.